This TCR beta chain was recorded in a study of identical twins. Study findings and constraints: Memory repertoires showed no such pattern, whereas abundant cord blood beta clonotypes carried fewer insertions. The study found that models underestimated out-of-frame TCR alpha sharing in monozygotic twins.

Many counts were recorded for this clonotype. What it recognizes is unknown. A universal primer site was added by template switching, and unique molecular identifiers were carried by the cDNA. TCRdb re-derived calls from the 5' RACE reads in MiXCR, one entry per CDR3 protein. The sample holds roughly 250,000 distinct CDR3 sequences, over 12% seen once. The CDR3 spans 14 residues. Germline CDR1 and CDR2: SQVTM and ANQGSEA. Trimming took 0 bases from V and 1 from J; bases not matched to a gene: 2. Healthy Caucasians supplied all donations. J is TRBJ1-1 and V is TRBV29-1, with TRBD1 matching over 7 bases. What was sequenced was memory (CD45RO+) T cells sorted from blood. The source of this sequence is a woman aged 18-29 years in good health. This chain's CDR3 is CSVEEGTANTEAFF. The CDR3 DNA is TGCAGCGTTGAAGAAGGGACAGCGAACACTGAAGCTTTCTTT.